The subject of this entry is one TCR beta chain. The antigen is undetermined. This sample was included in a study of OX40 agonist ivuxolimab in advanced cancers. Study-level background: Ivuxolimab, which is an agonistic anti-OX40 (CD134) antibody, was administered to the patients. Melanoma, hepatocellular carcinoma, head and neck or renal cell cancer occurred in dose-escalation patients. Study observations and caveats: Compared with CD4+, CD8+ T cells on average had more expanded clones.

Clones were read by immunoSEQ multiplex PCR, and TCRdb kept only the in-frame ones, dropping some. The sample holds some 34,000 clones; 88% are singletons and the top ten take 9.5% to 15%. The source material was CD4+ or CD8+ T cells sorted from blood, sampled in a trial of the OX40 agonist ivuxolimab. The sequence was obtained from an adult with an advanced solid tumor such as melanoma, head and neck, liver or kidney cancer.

CDR3 residues: CASSPGTASTDTQYF. CDR3 in DNA: TGTGCCAGCAGTCCGGGCACAGCTAGCACAGATACGCAGTATTTT. This chain links TRBV27 with TRBJ2-3; no definite D call. In germline, CDR1 is MNHEY, CDR2 SMNVEV (reference sequence). The CDR3 is 15 residues long. V dropped 5 bases and J dropped 0 bases, with 12 bases sitting between them.